This T cell receptor (beta chain) was captured in a study of cytomegalovirus exposure and HLA in healthy donors. For the study at large: The study placed 70% to 90% of its 350 to 450 genotyped donors in the Caucasian-associated ancestry cluster.

The study's findings and limits: A few V segments could not be told apart, such as TRBV6-2 and TRBV6-3, and were left out. The dataset shows that most TCR sequences were rare, while some public TCRs occurred in many donors. Roughly even sequencing depth across donors was the assumption behind the presence/absence analyses.

Researchers ran the PCR with 60 Vbeta and 13 Jbeta primers. TCRdb's copy holds only in-frame clones and misses some; the assay was immunoSEQ multiplex PCR. This sample has about 93,000 clones, with about four fifths found just once. CDR3 length: 14 residues. Trimming took 6 bases from V and 3 from J; bases not matched to a gene: 7. Germline V CDR1 and CDR2: SGHTA, FQGNSA. This clone was seen just once. Its specificity is unknown. The genes are TRBV7-2 and TRBJ1-2; 7 bases agree with TRBD1. The sequencing input was PBMCs. The receptor was isolated from a middle-aged woman in good health and CMV-seronegative. The CDR3 bases are TGTGCCAGCAGTTCCTCCGGGACAGACTATGGCTACACCTTC. Protein sequence: CASSSSGTDYGYTF.